This T cell receptor (beta chain) emerged from a study of cytomegalovirus exposure and HLA in healthy donors. Study-level results: A reported reduction in N-insertions relative to the roughly 640-donor mean was seen in an Asian-associated ancestry cluster in a later analysis. The availability of immune exposure information extended only to CMV serostatus. A missense DCLRE1C variant was associated with V- and J-gene trimming of TCR beta chains in a later analysis, and an independent cohort replicated the association.

Germline CDR1 and CDR2: SGHTA and FQGNSA. After removal of 4 bases from V and 9 bases from J, the junction contained 3 bases not matched to a gene. The CDR3 covers 12 residues. For this clone: The antigen remains unidentified.

PCR primers comprised 60 Vbeta and 13 Jbeta primers. TCRdb's copy holds only in-frame clones and misses some; the assay was immunoSEQ multiplex PCR. The sample holds about 73,000 clones, roughly 70% seen once. The sample consisted of PBMCs. The V gene is TRBV7-2, the J gene TRBJ1-5; TRBD1 matches at 7 bases. This receptor was taken from a man aged 65 to 79 in good health and CMV-seronegative. CDR3 coding DNA: TGTGCCAGCAGCTCACAGGGGCGGCCCCAGCATTTT. It translates to CASSSQGRPQHF.